The clone carrying this T cell receptor (beta chain) was found many times. TCRdb keeps only in-frame clones here, not all; method: immunoSEQ multiplex PCR. The profile shows roughly 280,000 clones, roughly nine tenths of them singletons. Assignments of participants to cohorts depended upon their own reported clinical history. Recovery among Cohort 3 donors was established by two negative PCRs, clearance, or symptom resolution. These data originate in a study of blood T cell repertoires in COVID-19. On the study more broadly: T cells, B-cell-depleted T cells, or PBMCs supplied cDNA or gDNA.

Input material: PBMCs or T cells enriched from blood (not recorded which). This clonotype originated in an older woman who had recovered from COVID-19.

CDR3 in DNA: TGTGCCAGCAGCGTAGGCCCAGCGGGAACCTACGAGCAGTACTTC. The encoded protein is CASSVGPAGTYEQYF. The chain links TRBV9 to TRBJ2-7; 7 bases are shared with TRBD2. This CDR3 comprises 15 residues. Unmatched junction bases numbered 5, after V lost 0 bases and J lost 2 bases. Germline V lookup: CDR1 SGDLS, CDR2 YYNGEE.